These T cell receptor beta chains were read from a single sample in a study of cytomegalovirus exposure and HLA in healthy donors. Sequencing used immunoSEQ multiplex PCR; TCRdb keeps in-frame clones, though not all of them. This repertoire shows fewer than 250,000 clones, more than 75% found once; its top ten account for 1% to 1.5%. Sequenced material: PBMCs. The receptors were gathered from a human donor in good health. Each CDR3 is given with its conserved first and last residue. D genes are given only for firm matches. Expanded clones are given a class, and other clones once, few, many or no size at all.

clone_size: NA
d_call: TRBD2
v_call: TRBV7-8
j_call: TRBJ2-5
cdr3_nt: TGTGCCAGCAGCCATTGGACTAGCGGGAGACAAGAGACCCAGTACTTC
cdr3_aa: CASSHWTSGRQETQYF

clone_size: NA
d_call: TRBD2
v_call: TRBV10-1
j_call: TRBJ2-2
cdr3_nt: TGCGCCAGCAGCTCGCAACTAGCGGATAACACCGGGGAGCTGTTTTTT
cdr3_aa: CASSSQLADNTGELFF

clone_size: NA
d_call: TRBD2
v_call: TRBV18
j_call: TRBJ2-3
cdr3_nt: TGTGCCAGCTCACCACTGCGGGAGTGGACAGATACGCAGTATTTT
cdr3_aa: CASSPLREWTDTQYF

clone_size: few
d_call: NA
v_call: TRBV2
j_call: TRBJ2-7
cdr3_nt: TGTGCCAGCAGTGAAGCGGGACACAGCTACGAGCAGTACTTC
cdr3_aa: CASSEAGHSYEQYF

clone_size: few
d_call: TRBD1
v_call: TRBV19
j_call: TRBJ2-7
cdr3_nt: TGTGCCAGTAGTATAGGTACCGGGACAGCCTACGAGCAGTACTTC
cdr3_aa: CASSIGTGTAYEQYF

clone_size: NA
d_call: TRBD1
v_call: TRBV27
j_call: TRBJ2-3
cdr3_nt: TGTGCCAGCAGTCAGGGGGCGGGTGAAGATACGCAGTATTTT
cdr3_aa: CASSQGAGEDTQYF

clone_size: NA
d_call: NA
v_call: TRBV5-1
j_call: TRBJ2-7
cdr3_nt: TGCGCCAGCAGCTTTCAGCGGGCCCCCGGGGAGCAGTACTTC
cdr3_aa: CASSFQRAPGEQYF

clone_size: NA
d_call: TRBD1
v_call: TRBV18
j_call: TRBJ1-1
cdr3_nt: TGTGCCAGCTCACCTACCCGACAGGGAGGTACTGAAGCTTTCTTT
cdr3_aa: CASSPTRQGGTEAFF

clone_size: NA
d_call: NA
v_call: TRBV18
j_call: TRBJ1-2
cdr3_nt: TGTGCCAGCTCCCCGCAGCGATCCACCCAGGTCTCCGAGGGTGGCTACACCTTC
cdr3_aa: CASSPQRSTQVSEGGYTF

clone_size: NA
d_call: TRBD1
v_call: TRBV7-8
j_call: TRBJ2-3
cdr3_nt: TGTGCCAGCAGCCTGGGACAGGGTTTGACAGATACGCAGTATTTT
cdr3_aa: CASSLGQGLTDTQYF

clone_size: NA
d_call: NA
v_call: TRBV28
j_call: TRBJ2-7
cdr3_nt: TGTGCCAGCGTATCCGGAGCGGGCGAGCAGTACTTC
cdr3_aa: CASVSGAGEQYF

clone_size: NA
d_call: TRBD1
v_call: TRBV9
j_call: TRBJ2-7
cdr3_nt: TGTGCCAGCAGCGAGGGACAGGGAAGTTTATACGAGCAGTACTTC
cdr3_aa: CASSEGQGSLYEQYF

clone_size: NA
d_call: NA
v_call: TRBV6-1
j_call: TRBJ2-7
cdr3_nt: TGTGCCAGCAGTCCCTCCCACCCCAGTTCCTACGAGCAGTACTTC
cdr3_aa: CASSPSHPSSYEQYF

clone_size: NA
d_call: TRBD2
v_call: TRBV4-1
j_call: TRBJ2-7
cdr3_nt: TGCGCCAGCAGCCAAGAACCGTGGTCTAGCGGTGGCTACGAGCAGTACTTC
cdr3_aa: CASSQEPWSSGGYEQYF

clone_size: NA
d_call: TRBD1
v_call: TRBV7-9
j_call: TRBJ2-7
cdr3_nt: TGTGCCAGCAGCTCGGACAGGGACTCCTACGAGCAGTACTTC
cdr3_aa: CASSSDRDSYEQYF

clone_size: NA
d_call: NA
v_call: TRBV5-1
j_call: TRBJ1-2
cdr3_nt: TGCGCCAGCAGCTTGGATCCAGGGAACTATGGCTACACCTTC
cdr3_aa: CASSLDPGNYGYTF

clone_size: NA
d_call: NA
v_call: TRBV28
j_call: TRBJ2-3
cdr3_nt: TGTGCCAGCAGCCCCTGGGGGGGGGCGGATACAGATACGCAGTATTTT
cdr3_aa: CASSPWGGADTDTQYF

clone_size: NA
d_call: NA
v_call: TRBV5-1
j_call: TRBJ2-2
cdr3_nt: TGCGCCAGCAGCCTAACAATGGGGGGAGCGGTGAGAGTCGGGGAGCTGTTTTTT
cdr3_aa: CASSLTMGGAVRVGELFF

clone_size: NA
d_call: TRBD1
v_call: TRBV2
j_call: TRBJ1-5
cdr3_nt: TGTGCCAGCAGTGAAGAACAGGGGGGAAATCAGCCCCAGCATTTT
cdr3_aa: CASSEEQGGNQPQHF

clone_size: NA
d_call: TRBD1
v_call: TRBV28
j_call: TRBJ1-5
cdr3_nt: TGTGCCAGCAGGGACAGGAGAATATATAGCAATCAGCCCCAGCATTTT
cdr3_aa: CASRDRRIYSNQPQHF

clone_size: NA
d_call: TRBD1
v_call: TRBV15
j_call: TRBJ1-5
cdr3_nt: TGTGCCACCAGCGATTGGGACAGGACAGGCAATCAGCCCCAGCATTTT
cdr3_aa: CATSDWDRTGNQPQHF

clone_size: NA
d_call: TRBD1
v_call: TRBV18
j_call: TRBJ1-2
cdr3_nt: TGTGCCAGCTCACCACCCGCCAGGGGGGATTCTGGCTACACCTTC
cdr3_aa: CASSPPARGDSGYTF

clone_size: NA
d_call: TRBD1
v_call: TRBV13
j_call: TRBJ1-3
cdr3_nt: TGTGCCAGCAGCACCGGGACAGGGGGAAACACCATATATTTT
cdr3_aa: CASSTGTGGNTIYF

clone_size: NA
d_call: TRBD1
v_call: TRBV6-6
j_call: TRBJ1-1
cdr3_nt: TGTGCCAGCAGTTACACCTGGACAGGGGGGAGCACTGAAGCTTTCTTT
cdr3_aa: CASSYTWTGGSTEAFF

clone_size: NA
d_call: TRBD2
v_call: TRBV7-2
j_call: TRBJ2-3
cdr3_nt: TGTGCCAGCAGCTTAGGGGCTAGCGGGATGTCAGATACGCAGTATTTT
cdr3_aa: CASSLGASGMSDTQYF

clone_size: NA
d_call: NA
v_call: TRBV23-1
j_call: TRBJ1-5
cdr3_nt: TGCGCCAGCAGTCACTACCTGGCCGGCGGAAGCAATCAGCCCCAGCATTTT
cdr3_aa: CASSHYLAGGSNQPQHF

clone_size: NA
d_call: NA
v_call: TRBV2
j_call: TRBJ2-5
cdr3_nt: TGTGCCAGCAGTGAAACAGTGCCTGGGGAGACCCAGTACTTC
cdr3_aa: CASSETVPGETQYF

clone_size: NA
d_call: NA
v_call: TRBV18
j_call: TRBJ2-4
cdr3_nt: TGTGCCAGCAAACAAACAGGGACGAACATTCAGTACTTC
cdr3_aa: CASKQTGTNIQYF

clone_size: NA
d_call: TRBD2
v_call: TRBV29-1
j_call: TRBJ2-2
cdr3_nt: TGCAGCGTTGAAGGGACTAGCGGGAACACCGGGGAGCTGTTTTTT
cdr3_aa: CSVEGTSGNTGELFF

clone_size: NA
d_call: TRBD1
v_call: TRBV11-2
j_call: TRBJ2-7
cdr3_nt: TGTGCCAGCAGCTTTGGGGACAGCCGGTCCTACGAGCAGTACTTC
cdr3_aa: CASSFGDSRSYEQYF

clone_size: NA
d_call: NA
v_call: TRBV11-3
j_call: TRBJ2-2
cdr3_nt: TGTGCCAGCAGCTACAGGGCAAACACCGGGGAGCTGTTTTTT
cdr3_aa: CASSYRANTGELFF

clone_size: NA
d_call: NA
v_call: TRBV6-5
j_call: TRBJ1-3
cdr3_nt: TGTGCCAGCAGTTACGTGTCCGGTGGAAACACCATATATTTT
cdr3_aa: CASSYVSGGNTIYF

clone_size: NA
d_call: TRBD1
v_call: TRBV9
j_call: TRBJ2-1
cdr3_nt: TGTGCCAGCAGCCCAAAGCAAAGAACAGGGGATGAGCAGTTCTTC
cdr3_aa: CASSPKQRTGDEQFF

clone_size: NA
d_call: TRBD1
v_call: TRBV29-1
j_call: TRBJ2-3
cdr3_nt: TGCAGCGTTGAACCGACAGGGAGCACAGATACGCAGTATTTT
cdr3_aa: CSVEPTGSTDTQYF

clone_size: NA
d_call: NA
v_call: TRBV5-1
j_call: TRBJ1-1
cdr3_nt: TGCGCCAGCAGCTTGGGCCCACAGGGTGGTGGAACTGAAGCTTTCTTT
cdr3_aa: CASSLGPQGGGTEAFF

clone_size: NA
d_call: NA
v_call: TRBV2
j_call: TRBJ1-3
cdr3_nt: TGTGCCAGCAGTGAGGTCAGGACATCTGGAAACACCATATATTTT
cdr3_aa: CASSEVRTSGNTIYF

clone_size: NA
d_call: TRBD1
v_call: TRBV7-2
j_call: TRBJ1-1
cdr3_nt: TGTGCCAGCAGCCCATGGGACAGGGCAACTGAAGCTTTCTTT
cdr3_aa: CASSPWDRATEAFF

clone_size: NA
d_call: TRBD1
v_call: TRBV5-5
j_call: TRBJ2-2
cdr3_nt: TGTGCCAGCAGCTATTTCGTCGACAGGGGTTCCGGGGAGCTGTTTTTT
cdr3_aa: CASSYFVDRGSGELFF

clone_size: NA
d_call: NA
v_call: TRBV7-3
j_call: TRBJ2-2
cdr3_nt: TGTGCCAGCAGCCTCCTACAGGGAAACACCGGGGAGCTGTTTTTT
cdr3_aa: CASSLLQGNTGELFF

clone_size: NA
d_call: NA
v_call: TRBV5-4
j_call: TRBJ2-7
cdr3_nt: TGTGCCAGCAGCCCGGGTGGAGGAGGGAGCGTACCCTACGAGCAGTACTTC
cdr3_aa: CASSPGGGGSVPYEQYF

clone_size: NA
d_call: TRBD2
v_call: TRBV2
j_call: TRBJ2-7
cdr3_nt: TGTGCCAGCAACCTACTAGCGGGAGCCTACGAGCAGTACTTC
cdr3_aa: CASNLLAGAYEQYF

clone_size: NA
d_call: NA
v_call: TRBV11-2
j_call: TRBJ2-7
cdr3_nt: TGTGCCAGCAGCTTGGCAGTAACCTACGAGCAGTACTTC
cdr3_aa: CASSLAVTYEQYF

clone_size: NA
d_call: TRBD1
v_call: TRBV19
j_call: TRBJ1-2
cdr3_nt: TGTGCCACCTCGGACAGGGCTTACTATGGCTACACCTTC
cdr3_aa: CATSDRAYYGYTF

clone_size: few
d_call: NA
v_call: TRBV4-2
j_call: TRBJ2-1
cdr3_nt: TGTGCCAGCAGCCAAGCCAGATACAATGAGCAGTTCTTC
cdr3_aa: CASSQARYNEQFF

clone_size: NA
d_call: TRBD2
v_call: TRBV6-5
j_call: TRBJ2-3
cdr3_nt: TGTGCCAGCAGTTGGGAGGGCCGCACAGATACGCAGTATTTT
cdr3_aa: CASSWEGRTDTQYF

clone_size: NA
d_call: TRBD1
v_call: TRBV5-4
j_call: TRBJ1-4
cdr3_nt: TGTGCCAGCAGCTTGGGACAGGGAAAAAATGAAAAACTGTTTTTT
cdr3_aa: CASSLGQGKNEKLFF

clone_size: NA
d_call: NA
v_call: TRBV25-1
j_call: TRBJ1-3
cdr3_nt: TGTGCCAGCAGTGACCTCATTGGGCCTGGAAACACCATATATTTT
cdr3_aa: CASSDLIGPGNTIYF

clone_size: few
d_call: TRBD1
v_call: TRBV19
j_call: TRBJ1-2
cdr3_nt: TGTGCCAGTAGATACAGGGGGCCCAACTATGGCTACACCTTC
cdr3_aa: CASRYRGPNYGYTF

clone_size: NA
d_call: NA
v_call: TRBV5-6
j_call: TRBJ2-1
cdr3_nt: TGTGCCAGCAGCTTTTCGGTCAATGAGCAGTTCTTC
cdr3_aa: CASSFSVNEQFF

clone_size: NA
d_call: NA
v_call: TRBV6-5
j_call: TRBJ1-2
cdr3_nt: TGTGCCAGCAGGGACTCCCATCGGGGCTACACCTTC
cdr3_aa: CASRDSHRGYTF

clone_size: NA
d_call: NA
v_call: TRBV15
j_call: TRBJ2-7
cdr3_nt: TGTGCCACCAGCAGAGACAGGGTAGTTTACGAGCAGTACTTC
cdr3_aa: CATSRDRVVYEQYF

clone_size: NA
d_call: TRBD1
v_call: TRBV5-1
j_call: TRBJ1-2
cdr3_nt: TGCGCCAGCAGCTCCCAATCCGGACAGGGCCATGGCTACACCTTC
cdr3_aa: CASSSQSGQGHGYTF

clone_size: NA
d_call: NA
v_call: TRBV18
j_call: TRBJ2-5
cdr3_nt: TGTGCCAGCTCACAACAGGCTTCAGAGACCCAGTACTTC
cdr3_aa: CASSQQASETQYF

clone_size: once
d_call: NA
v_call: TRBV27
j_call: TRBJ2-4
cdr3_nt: TGTGCCAGCAGTTTATCAGGGCAGGGTCATGGAATTCAGTACTTC
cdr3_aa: CASSLSGQGHGIQYF

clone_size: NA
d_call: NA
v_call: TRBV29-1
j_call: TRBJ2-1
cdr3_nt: TGCAGCGTCCCGGGACAGTTCTTC
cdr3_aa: CSVPGQFF